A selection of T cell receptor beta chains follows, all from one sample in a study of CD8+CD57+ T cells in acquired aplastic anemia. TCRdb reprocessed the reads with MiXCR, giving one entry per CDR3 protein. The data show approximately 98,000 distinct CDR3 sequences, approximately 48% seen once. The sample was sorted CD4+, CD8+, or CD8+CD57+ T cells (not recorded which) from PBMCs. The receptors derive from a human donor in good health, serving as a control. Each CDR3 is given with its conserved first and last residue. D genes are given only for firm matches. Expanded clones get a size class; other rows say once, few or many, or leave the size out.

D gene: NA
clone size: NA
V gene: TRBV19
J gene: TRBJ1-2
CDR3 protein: CATIFPGLYGYTF
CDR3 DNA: TGTGCCACCATCTTCCCGGGACTCTATGGCTACACCTTC

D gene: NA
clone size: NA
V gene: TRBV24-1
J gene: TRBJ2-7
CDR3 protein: CAVGGGSYEQYF
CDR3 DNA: TGTGCGGTCGGAGGGGGATCCTACGAGCAGTACTTC

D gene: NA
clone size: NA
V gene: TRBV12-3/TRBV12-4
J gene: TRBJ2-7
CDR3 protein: CASSGHLDEQYF
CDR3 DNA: TGTGCCAGCAGTGGGCACCTCGACGAGCAGTACTTC

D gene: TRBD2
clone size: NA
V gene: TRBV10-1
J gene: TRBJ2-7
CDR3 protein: CASSPLAGGVNEQYF
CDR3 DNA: TGCGCCAGCAGTCCTCTAGCGGGGGGGGTAAACGAGCAGTACTTC

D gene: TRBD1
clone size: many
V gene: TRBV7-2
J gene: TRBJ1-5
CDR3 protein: CASSLGGDRSNQPQHF
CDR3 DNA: TGTGCCAGCAGCTTAGGTGGGGACAGGTCTAATCAGCCCCAGCATTTT

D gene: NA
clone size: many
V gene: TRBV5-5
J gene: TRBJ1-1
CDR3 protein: CASSLEVGTVEAFF
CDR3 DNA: TGTGCCAGCAGCTTGGAGGTCGGGACGGTTGAAGCTTTCTTT

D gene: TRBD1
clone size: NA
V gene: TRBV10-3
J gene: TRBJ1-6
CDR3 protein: CAISSRDRNNSPLHF
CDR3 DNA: TGTGCCATCAGCTCGAGGGACAGAAATAATTCACCCCTCCACTTT

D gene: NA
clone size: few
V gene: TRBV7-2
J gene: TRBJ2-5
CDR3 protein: CASSFQRETQYF
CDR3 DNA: TGTGCCAGCAGCTTTCAGCGGGAGACCCAGTACTTC

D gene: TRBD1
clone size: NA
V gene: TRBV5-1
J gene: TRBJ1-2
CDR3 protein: CASSSTPGQALRDYGYTF
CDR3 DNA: TGCGCCAGCAGCTCTACCCCGGGACAGGCGCTGAGAGACTATGGCTACACCTTC

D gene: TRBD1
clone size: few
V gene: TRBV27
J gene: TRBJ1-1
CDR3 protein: CASRRQGATTEAFF
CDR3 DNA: TGTGCCAGCAGGAGACAGGGGGCGACGACTGAAGCTTTCTTT

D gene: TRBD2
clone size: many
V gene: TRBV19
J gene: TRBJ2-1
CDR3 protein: CASASGGDFNEQFF
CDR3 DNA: TGTGCCAGCGCGAGCGGGGGGGACTTCAATGAGCAGTTCTTC

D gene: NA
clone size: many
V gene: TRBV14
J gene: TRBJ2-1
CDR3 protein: CASSQDLVLSPYNEQFF
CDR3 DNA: TGTGCCAGCAGCCAAGATCTTGTCCTGTCCCCATACAATGAGCAGTTCTTC

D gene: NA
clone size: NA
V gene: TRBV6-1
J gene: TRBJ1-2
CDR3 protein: CASRSEVGYTF
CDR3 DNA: TGTGCCAGCAGGAGTGAGGTTGGCTACACCTTC

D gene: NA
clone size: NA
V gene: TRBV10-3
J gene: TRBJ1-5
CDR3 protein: CAISDVGESNQPQHF
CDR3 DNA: TGTGCCATCAGTGACGTGGGAGAATCTAATCAGCCCCAGCATTTT

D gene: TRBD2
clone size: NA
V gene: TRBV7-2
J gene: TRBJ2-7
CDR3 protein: CASSLAGSGAYEQYF
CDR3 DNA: TGTGCCAGCAGCTTAGCAGGTAGCGGGGCCTACGAGCAGTACTTC

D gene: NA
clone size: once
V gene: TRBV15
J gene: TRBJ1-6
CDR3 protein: CATGRNFRSDSPLHF
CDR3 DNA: TGTGCCACTGGAAGGAACTTCCGCAGTGATTCACCCCTCCACTTT

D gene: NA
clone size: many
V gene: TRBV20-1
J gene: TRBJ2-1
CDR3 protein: CSASLDSSSYNEQFF
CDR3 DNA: TGCAGTGCTAGTCTAGATTCCAGCTCCTACAATGAGCAGTTCTTC

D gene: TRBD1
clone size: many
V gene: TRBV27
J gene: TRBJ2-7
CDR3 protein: CASSLSPGQDYEQYF
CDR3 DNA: TGTGCCAGCAGTTTGTCTCCGGGACAGGACTACGAGCAGTACTTC

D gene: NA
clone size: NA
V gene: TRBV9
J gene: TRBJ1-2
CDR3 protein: CASSVVSGASDYGYTF
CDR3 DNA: TGTGCCAGCAGCGTAGTATCAGGGGCGAGCGACTATGGCTACACCTTC

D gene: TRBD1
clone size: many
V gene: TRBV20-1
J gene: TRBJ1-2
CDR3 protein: CSAREEDIGWQGAGYTF
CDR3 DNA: TGCAGTGCTAGAGAAGAAGATATAGGATGGCAGGGGGCTGGCTACACCTTC

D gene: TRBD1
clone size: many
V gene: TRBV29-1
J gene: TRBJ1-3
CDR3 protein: CSVEGTGSKGSGNTIYF
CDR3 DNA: TGCAGCGTTGAAGGGACAGGGAGTAAGGGCTCTGGAAACACCATATATTTT

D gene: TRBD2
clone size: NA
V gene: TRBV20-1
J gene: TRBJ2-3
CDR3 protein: CSASTLAGGPRDTQYF
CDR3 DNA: TGCAGTGCTAGTACCCTAGCGGGAGGGCCTCGTGATACGCAGTATTTT

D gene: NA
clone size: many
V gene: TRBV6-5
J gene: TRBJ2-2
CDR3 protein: CASSYGGNTGELFF
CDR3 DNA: TGTGCCAGCAGTTATGGGGGGAACACCGGGGAGCTGTTTTTT

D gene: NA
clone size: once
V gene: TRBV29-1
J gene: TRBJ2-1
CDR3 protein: CSVELYSYNEQFF
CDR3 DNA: TGCAGCGTTGAACTCTACAGCTACAATGAGCAGTTCTTC

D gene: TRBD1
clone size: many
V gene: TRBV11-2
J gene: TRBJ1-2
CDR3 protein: CASSLGGGTDYGYTF
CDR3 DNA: TGTGCCAGCAGCTTGGGAGGAGGGACAGACTATGGCTACACCTTC

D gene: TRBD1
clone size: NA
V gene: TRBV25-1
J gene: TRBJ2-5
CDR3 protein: CASSATGGGETQYF
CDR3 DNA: TGTGCCAGCAGTGCGACAGGGGGCGGAGAGACCCAGTACTTC

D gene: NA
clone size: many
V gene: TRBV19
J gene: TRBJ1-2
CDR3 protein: CASSILGYGYTF
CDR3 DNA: TGTGCCAGTAGTATTTTGGGTTATGGCTACACCTTC

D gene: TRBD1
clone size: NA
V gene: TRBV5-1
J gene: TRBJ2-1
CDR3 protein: CASRDREVYNEQFF
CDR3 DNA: TGCGCCAGCAGGGACAGGGAGGTCTACAATGAGCAGTTCTTC

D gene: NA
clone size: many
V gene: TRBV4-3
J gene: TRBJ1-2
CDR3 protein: CASSQAVGGSAGYTF
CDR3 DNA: TGCGCCAGCAGCCAAGCGGTCGGGGGAAGTGCTGGCTACACCTTC